This T cell receptor (beta chain) was found in a study of cytomegalovirus exposure and HLA in healthy donors. General observations from the study: The availability of immune exposure information extended only to CMV serostatus. Some V segments, TRBV6-2 and TRBV6-3 among them, were indistinguishable and were therefore excluded. In an earlier analysis, productive rearrangement rates for most beta V segments clustered near 90% or 30%.

A word on this clone: Its specificity is unknown.

V gave up 1 base and J gave up 7 bases; unmatched junction bases: 5. Germline CDR1 SGHTA, CDR2 FQGTGA. The CDR3 is 15 residues long. PCR amplification relied on 60 Vbeta primers (plus 13 Jbeta primers). Clones were read by immunoSEQ multiplex PCR, and TCRdb kept only the in-frame ones, dropping some. The repertoire holds about 130,000 clones, 73% seen once, with approximately 4.8% in the top ten. V and J are TRBV7-3 and TRBJ2-1; 9 nucleotides agree with TRBD2. Sequenced material: PBMCs. The receptor was derived from a man aged 60 to 69 in good health and CMV-seropositive. The CDR3: CASSLRLAVRNEQFF. CDR3 bases: TGTGCCAGCAGCTTAAGACTAGCGGTAAGAAATGAGCAGTTCTTC.